The clone carrying this TCR beta chain was found once. The antigen is unknown. Healthy donors formed controls matched for age and sex. Negative magnetic isolation gave CD8+ and CD4+ cells; FACS enriched CD8+ TEMRA. These data originate in a study of CD8 T cells in Susac syndrome. The RNA input was roughly 0.5 to 1 ug, and it was reverse transcribed with random hexamers. MiXCR was run by TCRdb on the immunoSEQ multiplex PCR reads, yielding one entry per CDR3 protein. In the table there are approximately 190,000 distinct CDR3 sequences, about 94% of which are singletons. Study-level results: An acknowledgment was made by the study that its TCR sequencing and HLA analysis involved relatively few individuals.

The sequencing input was CD4+ T cells from PBMCs. The receptor was isolated from a human donor in good health.

CDR3 sequence reads: CASSYSRQPEAFF. CDR3 bases: TGTGCCAGCAGTTACTCTCGACAGCCTGAAGCTTTCTTT. The chain joins TRBV6-5 to TRBJ1-1, with D perhaps TRBD1 (5 bases). Trimming took 0 bases from V and 6 from J, leaving 8 bases between them. The CDR3 contains 13 residues. CDR1 and CDR2 (germline): MNHEY, SVGAGI.